Listed below are T cell receptor beta chains from one sample, sequenced in a study of T cells in Graves' hyperthyroidism and ophthalmopathy. Using its own MiXCR run on the multiplex PCR reads, TCRdb lists one record per CDR3 protein. The sample records 480,000 or so distinct CDR3 sequences, 40% to 50% being singletons. Sequenced sample: peripheral blood or thyroid tissue (not recorded which). The source of these receptors is an adult woman with Graves' disease, either hyperthyroidism or ophthalmopathy (not recorded which). The conserved cysteine and the conserved F or W are not part of the CDR3 here. The D gene is left open where the match is weak.

j_call d_call cdr3_length v_call cdr3_aa
TRBJ1-2 - 13 TRBV20-1 SARDKAGVDYGYT
TRBJ1-2 TRBD1 14 TRBV2 ASTPWGKGANYGYT
TRBJ1-1 - 14 TRBV7-9 ASSPPVIRNRDEAF
TRBJ1-5 TRBD1 11 TRBV7-9 ASSLGGQQPQH
TRBJ1-5 TRBD1 15 TRBV2 ASSETSGTGVNQPQH
TRBJ1-2 - 12 TRBV24-1 ATSDQMGLYGYT
TRBJ2-2 TRBD2 13 TRBV10-3 AISRLAANTGELF
TRBJ1-5 - 12 TRBV10-3 AISVGFSNQPQH
TRBJ2-2 - 10 TRBV28 ASSIRTGELF
TRBJ1-2 - 14 TRBV20-1 SAPTGRVTTNYGYT
TRBJ2-6 - 16 TRBV15 ATNSYSLGAEGANVLT
TRBJ2-5 - 9 TRBV11-2 ASSNQETQY
TRBJ1-4 - 12 TRBV7-9 ASSSRRGNEKLF
TRBJ2-7 TRBD2 12 TRBV2 ASTPGRGDYEQY
TRBJ1-4 TRBD1 12 TRBV7-6 ASSRDSGNEKLF
TRBJ2-2 - 17 TRBV15 ATSSDRDDLFANTGELF
TRBJ1-5 TRBD1 14 TRBV25-1 ASSESGTGPNQPQH
TRBJ2-7 - 14 TRBV20-1 SARGSSQLPTYEQY
TRBJ1-2 - 11 TRBV7-3 ASSLTSGSGYT
TRBJ2-6 TRBD2 17 TRBV2 ASSYDAGSGGSGANVLT
TRBJ1-2 - 14 TRBV4-1 ASSPFGRSRSYGYT
TRBJ2-7 - 10 TRBV7-8 ASGRSSYEQY